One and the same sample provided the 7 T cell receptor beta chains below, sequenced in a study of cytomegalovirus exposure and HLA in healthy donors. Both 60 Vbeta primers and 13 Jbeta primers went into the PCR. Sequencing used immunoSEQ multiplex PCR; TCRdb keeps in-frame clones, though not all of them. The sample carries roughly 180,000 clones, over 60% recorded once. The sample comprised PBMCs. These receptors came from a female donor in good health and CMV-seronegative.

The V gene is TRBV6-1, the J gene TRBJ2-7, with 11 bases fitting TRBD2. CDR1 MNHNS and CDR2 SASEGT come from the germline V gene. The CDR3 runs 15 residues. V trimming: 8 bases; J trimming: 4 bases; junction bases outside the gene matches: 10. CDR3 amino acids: CASLYAASGRYEQYF. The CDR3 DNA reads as TGTGCCAGCCTGTACGCGGCTAGCGGGAGGTACGAGCAGTACTTC.

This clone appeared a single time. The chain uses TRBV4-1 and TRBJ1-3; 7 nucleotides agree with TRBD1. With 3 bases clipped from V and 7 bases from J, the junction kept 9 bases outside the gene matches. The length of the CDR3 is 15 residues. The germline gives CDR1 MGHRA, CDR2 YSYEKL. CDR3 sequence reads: CASSQPDRARNTIYF. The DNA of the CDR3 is TGCGCCAGCAGCCAGCCCGACAGGGCAAGGAACACCATATATTTT.

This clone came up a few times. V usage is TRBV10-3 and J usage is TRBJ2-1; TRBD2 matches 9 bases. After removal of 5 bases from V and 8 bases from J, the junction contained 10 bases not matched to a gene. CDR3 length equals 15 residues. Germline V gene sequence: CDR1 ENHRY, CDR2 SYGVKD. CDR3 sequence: CAISSTAGGSYEQFF. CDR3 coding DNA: TGTGCCATCAGTTCGACAGCGGGGGGCAGTTATGAGCAGTTCTTC.

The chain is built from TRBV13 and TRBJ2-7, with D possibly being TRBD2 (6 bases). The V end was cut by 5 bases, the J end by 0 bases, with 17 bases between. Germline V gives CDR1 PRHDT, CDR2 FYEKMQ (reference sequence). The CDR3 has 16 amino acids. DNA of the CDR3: TGTGCCAGCAGCGCCCCCGGGAGTCCCAGCTCCTACGAGCAGTACTTC. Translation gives CASSAPGSPSSYEQYF.

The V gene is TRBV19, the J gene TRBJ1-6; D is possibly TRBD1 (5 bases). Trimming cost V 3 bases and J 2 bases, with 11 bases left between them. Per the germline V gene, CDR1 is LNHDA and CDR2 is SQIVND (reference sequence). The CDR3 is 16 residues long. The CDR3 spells CASSIKGVAYNSPLHF. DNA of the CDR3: TGTGCCAGTAGTATTAAAGGGGTCGCCTATAATTCACCCCTCCACTTT.

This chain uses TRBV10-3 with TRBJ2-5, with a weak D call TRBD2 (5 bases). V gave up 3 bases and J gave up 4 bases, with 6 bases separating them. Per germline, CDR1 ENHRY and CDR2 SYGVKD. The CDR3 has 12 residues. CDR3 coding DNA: TGTGCCATCAGTGATGGAGGAGAGACCCAGTACTTC. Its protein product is CAISDGGETQYF.

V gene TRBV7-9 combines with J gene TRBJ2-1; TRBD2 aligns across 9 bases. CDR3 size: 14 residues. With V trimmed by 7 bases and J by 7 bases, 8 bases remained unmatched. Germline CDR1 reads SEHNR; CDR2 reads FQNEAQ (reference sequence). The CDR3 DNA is TGTGCCAGCAAAATAGCGGGAGTTGGTAATGAGCAGTTCTTC. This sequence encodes CASKIAGVGNEQFF. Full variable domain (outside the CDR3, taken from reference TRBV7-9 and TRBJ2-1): DTGVSQNPRHKITKRGQNVTFRCDPISEHNRLYWYRQTLGQGPEFLTYFQNEAQLEKSRLLSDRFSAERPKGSFSTLEIQRTEQGDSAMYLCASKIAGVGNEQFFGPGTRLTVL.